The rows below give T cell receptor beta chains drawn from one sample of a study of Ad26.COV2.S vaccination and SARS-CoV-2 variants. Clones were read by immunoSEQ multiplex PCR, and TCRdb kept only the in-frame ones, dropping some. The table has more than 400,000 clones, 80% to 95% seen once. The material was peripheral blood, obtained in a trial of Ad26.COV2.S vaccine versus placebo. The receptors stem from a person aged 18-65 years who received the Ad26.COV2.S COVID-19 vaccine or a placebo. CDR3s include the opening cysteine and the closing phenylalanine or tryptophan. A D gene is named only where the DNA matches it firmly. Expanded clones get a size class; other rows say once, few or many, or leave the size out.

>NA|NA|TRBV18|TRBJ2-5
CASSPKGLETQYF
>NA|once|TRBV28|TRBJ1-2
CASSLQGLYYGYTF
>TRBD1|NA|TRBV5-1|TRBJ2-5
CASSLGPGGFQETQYF
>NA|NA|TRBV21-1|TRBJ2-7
CASSRGRTAGIYEQYF
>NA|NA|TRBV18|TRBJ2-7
CASSPQRTVEQYF
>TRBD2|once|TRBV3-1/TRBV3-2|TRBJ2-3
CASSQLAGLPTDTQYF
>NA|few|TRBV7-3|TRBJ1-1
CASSLRYGGEAFF
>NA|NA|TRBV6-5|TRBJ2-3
CASTRSGGGPDTQYF
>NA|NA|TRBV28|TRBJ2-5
CASSPGQGRRETQYF
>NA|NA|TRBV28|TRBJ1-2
CATEKTTGIGNYGYTF
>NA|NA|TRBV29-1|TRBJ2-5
CSVSTGAGGTQYF
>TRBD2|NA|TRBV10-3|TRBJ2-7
CAIGGTSPHEQYF
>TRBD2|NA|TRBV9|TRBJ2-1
CASSSRGLDNNEQFF
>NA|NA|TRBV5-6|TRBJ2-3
CASSLAVFRRGDTQYF
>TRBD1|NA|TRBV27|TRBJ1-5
CASSPRTGISNQPQHF
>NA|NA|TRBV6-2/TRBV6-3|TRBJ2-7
CASSYSIGAGNSYEQYF
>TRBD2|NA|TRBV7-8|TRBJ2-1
CASSRGLALNEQFF
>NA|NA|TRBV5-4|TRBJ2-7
CASSTGRPKSYEQYF
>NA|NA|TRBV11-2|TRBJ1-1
CASSSRAEAFF
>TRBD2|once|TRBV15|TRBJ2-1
CATSRARGRAGDEQFF
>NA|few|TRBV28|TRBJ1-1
CASSLQTNTEAFF
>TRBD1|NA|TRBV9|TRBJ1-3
CASSAGTGSSGNTIYF
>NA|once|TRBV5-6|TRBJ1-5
CASSRSGFRNQPQHF
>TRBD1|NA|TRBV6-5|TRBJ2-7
CASSRGQGSYEQYF
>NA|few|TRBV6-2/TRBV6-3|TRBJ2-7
CASSYSSSSYEQYF
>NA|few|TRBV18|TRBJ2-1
CASSIEVGNEQFF
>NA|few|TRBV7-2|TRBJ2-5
CASSSYGSRETQYF
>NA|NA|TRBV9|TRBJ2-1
CASSGSLYNEQFF
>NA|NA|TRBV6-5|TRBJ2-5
CASSSMGHLEETQYF
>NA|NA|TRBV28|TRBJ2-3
CASSLGLSTDTQYF
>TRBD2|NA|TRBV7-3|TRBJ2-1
CASSSVSGRVSYNEQFF
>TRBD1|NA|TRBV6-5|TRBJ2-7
CASRGDRTYEQYF
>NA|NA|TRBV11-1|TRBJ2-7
CASSLTWQGAHEQYF
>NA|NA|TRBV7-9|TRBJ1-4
CASSLGGWNNEKLFF
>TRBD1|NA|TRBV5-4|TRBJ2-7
CASSPPRQGSTYEQYF
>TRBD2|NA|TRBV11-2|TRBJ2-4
CASSIGLDSKNIQYF
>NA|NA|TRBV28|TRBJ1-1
CASTWTVKNTEAFF
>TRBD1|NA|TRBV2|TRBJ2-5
CASSRDRVETQYF
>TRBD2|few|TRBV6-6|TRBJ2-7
CASSPYPGLADSYEQYF
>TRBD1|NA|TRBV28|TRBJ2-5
CASSPTTGVDQETQYF
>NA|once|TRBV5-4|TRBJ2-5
CASSLVGETQYF
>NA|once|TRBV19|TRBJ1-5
CASSIVARNNQPQHF
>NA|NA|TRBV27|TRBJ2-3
CASSSPRTVQDTQYF
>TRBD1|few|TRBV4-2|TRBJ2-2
CASSQPGQGNTGELFF
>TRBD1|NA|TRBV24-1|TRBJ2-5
CATSDREVQETQYF
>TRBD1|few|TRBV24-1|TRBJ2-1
CATSVDRDDNEQFF
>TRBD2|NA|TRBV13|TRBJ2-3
CASSLGPWAREVGTDTQYF
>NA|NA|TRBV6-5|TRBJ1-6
CASTRQGSDNSPLHF
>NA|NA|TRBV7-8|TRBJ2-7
CASTVRGALIGEQYF
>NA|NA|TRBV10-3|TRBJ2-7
CAISDHSYEQYF
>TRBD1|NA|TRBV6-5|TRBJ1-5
CASSRDSRNQPQHF
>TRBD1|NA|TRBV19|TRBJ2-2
CASSIMGQGLTGELFF
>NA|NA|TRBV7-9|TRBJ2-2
CASSLRTVELFF
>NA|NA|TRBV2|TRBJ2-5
CASSERLLKYF
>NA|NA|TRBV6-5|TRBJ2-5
CASRTRTSKETQYF
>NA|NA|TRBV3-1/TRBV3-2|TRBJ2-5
CASSHRAQETQYF
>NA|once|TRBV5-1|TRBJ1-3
CASSSTGPGNTIYF